This is a list of T cell receptor beta chains from one sample in a study of post-analysis software for immune sequencing data. TCRdb reprocessed the PCR reads with MiXCR, giving one entry per CDR3 protein. The sample lists about 170,000 distinct CDR3 sequences, 30% seen once, with approximately 1.4% in the top ten. The sequenced material came from blood. These TCRs come from a girl aged 10 to 17 with multiple sclerosis. CDR3s include the opening cysteine and the closing phenylalanine or tryptophan. The order of the fields is J gene, D gene, clone size, V gene, CDR3 protein, CDR3 DNA. The D gene is left open where the match is weak. Some rows have no size entry. The others give once, few or many, or a class for an expanded clone.

J: TRBJ2-3; D: -; size: -; V: TRBV30; CDR3: CAWKTGAYTDTQYF; DNA: TGTGCCTGGAAAACGGGGGCCTACACAGATACGCAGTATTTT
J: TRBJ1-5; D: -; size: -; V: TRBV24-1; CDR3: CATSDPRDSNQPQHF; DNA: TGTGCCACCAGTGATCCCAGGGATAGCAATCAGCCCCAGCATTTT
J: TRBJ2-2; D: TRBD2; size: -; V: TRBV18; CDR3: CASSRESDTGELFF; DNA: TGTGCCAGCTCGCGGGAGTCCGACACCGGGGAGCTGTTTTTT
J: TRBJ1-4; D: -; size: -; V: TRBV20-1; CDR3: CSARDGASGREKLFF; DNA: TGCAGTGCTAGAGATGGGGCCTCGGGCAGGGAAAAACTGTTTTTT
J: TRBJ1-5; D: -; size: -; V: TRBV6-5; CDR3: CASSYGGDSGNQPRHF; DNA: TGTGCCAGCAGTTACGGGGGGGATAGTGGCAATCAGCCCCGGCATTTT
J: TRBJ1-2; D: -; size: many; V: TRBV24-1; CDR3: CATSEPWQGEGYTF; DNA: TGTGCCACCAGTGAACCTTGGCAGGGCGAGGGCTACACCTTC
J: TRBJ2-4; D: -; size: -; V: TRBV28; CDR3: CASAAGNIQYF; DNA: TGTGCCAGCGCCGCAGGAAACATTCAGTACTTC
J: TRBJ2-5; D: TRBD1; size: few; V: TRBV18; CDR3: CASSRQGAGETQYF; DNA: TGTGCCAGCTCAAGACAGGGGGCGGGAGAGACCCAGTACTTC
J: TRBJ2-1; D: -; size: -; V: TRBV6-6; CDR3: CASIGAGGSSYNERYF; DNA: TGTGCCAGCATCGGGGCAGGGGGGAGCTCCTACAATGAGCGGTACTTC
J: TRBJ2-7; D: TRBD1; size: many; V: TRBV13; CDR3: CASSVNRGSYEQYF; DNA: TGTGCCAGCAGCGTAAACAGGGGATCCTACGAGCAGTACTTC
J: TRBJ1-2; D: TRBD1; size: many; V: TRBV5-1; CDR3: CASQTGANYGYTF; DNA: TGCGCCAGCCAGACAGGGGCCAACTATGGCTACACCTTC
J: TRBJ2-2; D: -; size: few; V: TRBV7-2; CDR3: CASSPRQGGRGTGELFF; DNA: TGTGCCAGCAGCCCAAGGCAGGGGGGGCGCGGCACCGGGGAGCTGTTTTTT
J: TRBJ2-3; D: TRBD2; size: many; V: TRBV12-3/TRBV12-4; CDR3: CASRGIAGGPEIRTDTQYF; DNA: TGTGCCAGCAGGGGTATAGCGGGAGGGCCCGAGATAAGAACAGATACGCAGTATTTT
J: TRBJ1-5; D: -; size: -; V: TRBV20-1; CDR3: CSARATEHSNQPQHF; DNA: TGCAGTGCTAGAGCGACAGAACATAGCAATCAGCCCCAGCATTTT
J: TRBJ2-1; D: -; size: -; V: TRBV12-3/TRBV12-4; CDR3: CASSLAVGGARFF; DNA: TGTGCCAGCAGTTTAGCGGTGGGGGGCGCTCGGTTCTTC
J: TRBJ2-7; D: TRBD2; size: many; V: TRBV28; CDR3: CATASTSGYEQYF; DNA: TGTGCCACAGCCAGTACTAGCGGCTACGAGCAGTACTTC
J: TRBJ2-7; D: TRBD2; size: many; V: TRBV6-1; CDR3: CASSDGTSGRGYEQYF; DNA: TGTGCCAGCAGTGACGGGACTAGCGGGAGAGGCTACGAGCAGTACTTC
J: TRBJ1-1; D: -; size: -; V: TRBV4-1; CDR3: CASRGWLRNTEAFF; DNA: TGCGCCAGCAGGGGGTGGCTTAGGAACACTGAAGCTTTCTTT
J: TRBJ1-2; D: -; size: once; V: TRBV11-2; CDR3: CASSLTGGGPYGYTF; DNA: TGTGCCAGCAGCTTAACGGGGGGCGGACCCTATGGCTACACCTTC
J: TRBJ2-1; D: TRBD2; size: many; V: TRBV6-1; CDR3: CASRGLAGVTNEQFF; DNA: TGTGCCAGCAGAGGCCTAGCGGGAGTAACGAATGAGCAGTTCTTC
J: TRBJ2-5; D: TRBD2; size: -; V: TRBV7-9; CDR3: CASSFAGVVETQYF; DNA: TGTGCCAGCAGCTTTGCGGGGGTTGTAGAGACCCAGTACTTC
J: TRBJ2-3; D: TRBD2; size: -; V: TRBV5-1; CDR3: CASRAGLDTDTQYF; DNA: TGCGCCAGCAGGGCTGGACTAGACACAGATACGCAGTATTTT
J: TRBJ1-1; D: -; size: few; V: TRBV5-1; CDR3: CASSFSLNTEAFF; DNA: TGCGCCAGCAGCTTCTCGTTGAACACTGAAGCTTTCTTT
J: TRBJ1-2; D: -; size: -; V: TRBV12-3/TRBV12-4; CDR3: CASSRRTAYGYTF; DNA: TGTGCCAGCAGTCGTCGGACAGCCTATGGCTACACCTTC
J: TRBJ2-1; D: TRBD2; size: -; V: TRBV25-1; CDR3: CASSGRLAGSDNEQFF; DNA: TGTGCCAGCAGTGGCCGATTAGCGGGATCGGACAATGAGCAGTTCTTC
J: TRBJ2-3; D: TRBD2; size: many; V: TRBV10-3; CDR3: CAISRLAGGQDTQYF; DNA: TGTGCCATCAGCCGACTAGCGGGAGGGCAGGATACGCAGTATTTT
J: TRBJ1-1; D: -; size: many; V: TRBV5-1; CDR3: CASRWRDMNTEAFF; DNA: TGCGCCAGCAGGTGGAGAGACATGAACACTGAAGCTTTCTTT
J: TRBJ2-3; D: TRBD2; size: once; V: TRBV3-1; CDR3: CASSQSGRMPDTQYF; DNA: TGTGCCAGCAGCCAGAGCGGGAGGATGCCAGATACGCAGTATTTT
J: TRBJ2-5; D: TRBD1; size: medium-sized; V: TRBV20-1; CDR3: CSAGDSLGETQYF; DNA: TGCAGTGCTGGGGACAGCCTAGGGGAGACCCAGTACTTC
J: TRBJ2-2; D: TRBD2; size: many; V: TRBV20-1; CDR3: CSAATSGGTGELFF; DNA: TGCAGTGCGGCGACTAGCGGGGGGACCGGGGAGCTGTTTTTT